This T cell receptor beta chain was captured in a study of cytomegalovirus exposure and HLA in healthy donors. General study results and limits: Cytomegalovirus status, reportedly, was diagnosed with high specificity and sensitivity by the classifier. Researchers reported in a later analysis that a missense DCLRE1C variant was tied to TCR beta V- and J-gene trimming. The authors listed 150 to 200 TCR beta chains as cytomegalovirus-associated. Through in vitro validation, three CMV-associated chains were shown to be specific for CMV antigens.

Primers included in the PCR were 60 Vbeta and 13 Jbeta primers. Sequenced by immunoSEQ multiplex PCR; TCRdb stores in-frame clones only, minus some. The table includes some 87,000 clones, roughly 80% detected once. Trimming cost V 2 bases and J 4 bases, with 6 bases left between them. Looked up from germline, CDR1 is MNHEY and CDR2 is SMNVEV (reference sequence). This CDR3 has 14 amino acids. Note on this clone: Its antigen is unknown.

The sequence derives from a woman between 40 and 50 years old in good health and CMV-seropositive. Sequenced material: PBMCs. The V gene is TRBV27, the J gene TRBJ2-6, with TRBD1 as a possible D gene (5 bases). CDR3 region: CASSLGAGANVLTF. The CDR3 nucleotides read TGTGCCAGCAGTTTAGGGGCGGGGGCCAACGTCCTGACTTTC.